The sequence of this T cell receptor beta chain was determined in a study of blood T cell repertoires in COVID-19. Profiling relied on immunoSEQ multiplex PCR, and the TCRdb table lists in-frame clones only, not all of them. The table has around 140,000 clones, 88% seen once. With 4 bases clipped from V and 6 bases from J, the junction kept 6 bases outside the gene matches. The CDR3 runs 13 residues. Germline-derived CDR1 and CDR2 are SQVTM and ANQGSEA. The rearrangement uses TRBV29-1 and TRBJ1-5; 7 positions match TRBD1. The receptor was derived from a man between 70 and 80 years old with acute or convalescent COVID-19. The sequenced sample was peripheral blood. The CDR3 sequence is CSVGGTVGQPQHF. CDR3 nucleotide sequence: TGCAGCGTTGGAGGGACAGTCGGTCAGCCCCAGCATTTT.